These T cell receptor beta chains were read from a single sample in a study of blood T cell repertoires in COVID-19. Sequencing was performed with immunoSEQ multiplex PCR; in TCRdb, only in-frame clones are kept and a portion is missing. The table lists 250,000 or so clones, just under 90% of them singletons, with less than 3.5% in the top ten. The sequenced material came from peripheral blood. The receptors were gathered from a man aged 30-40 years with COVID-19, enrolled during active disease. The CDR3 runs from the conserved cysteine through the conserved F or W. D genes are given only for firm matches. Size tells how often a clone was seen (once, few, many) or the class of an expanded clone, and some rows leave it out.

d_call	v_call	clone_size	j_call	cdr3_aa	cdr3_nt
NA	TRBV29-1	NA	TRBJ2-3	CSVRGDTQYF	TGCAGCGTGAGGGGGGATACGCAGTATTTT
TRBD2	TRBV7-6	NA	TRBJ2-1	CASSPRTSGRAKPSYNEQFF	TGTGCCAGCAGCCCGAGGACTAGCGGGAGGGCTAAACCATCCTACAATGAGCAGTTCTTC
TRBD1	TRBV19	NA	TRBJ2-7	CASSETGGNEQYF	TGTGCCAGTAGTGAGACAGGGGGAAACGAGCAGTACTTC
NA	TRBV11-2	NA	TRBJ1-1	CASSLAGEFWAFF	TGTGCCAGCAGCTTAGCAGGGGAATTTTGGGCTTTCTTT
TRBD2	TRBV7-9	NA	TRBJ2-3	CASSFLAGGGDTQYF	TGTGCCAGCAGCTTCCTAGCGGGTGGGGGAGATACGCAGTATTTT
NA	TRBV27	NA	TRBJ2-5	CASSPYRAGQETQYF	TGTGCCAGCAGTCCCTACCGGGCAGGGCAAGAGACCCAGTACTTC
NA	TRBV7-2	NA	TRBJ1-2	CASSLPRYAGGLHGYTF	TGTGCCAGCAGCTTACCCCGTTATGCGGGGGGATTACATGGCTACACCTTC
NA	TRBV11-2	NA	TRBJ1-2	CASSSPGLSNYGYTF	TGTGCCAGCAGCAGTCCAGGGCTCTCTAACTATGGCTACACCTTC
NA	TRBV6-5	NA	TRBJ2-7	CASSYSGQGRYEQYF	TGTGCCAGCAGTTACTCTGGGCAGGGGCGGTACGAGCAGTACTTC
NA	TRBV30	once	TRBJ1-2	CAWSVKGLYGYTF	TGTGCCTGGAGTGTAAAGGGGCTCTATGGCTACACCTTC
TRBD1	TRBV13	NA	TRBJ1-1	CASSLQTGDTEAFF	TGTGCCAGCAGCTTACAGACAGGGGACACTGAAGCTTTCTTT
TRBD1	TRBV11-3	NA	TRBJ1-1	CASSSGTGNTEAFF	TGTGCCAGCAGCTCCGGGACAGGGAACACTGAAGCTTTCTTT
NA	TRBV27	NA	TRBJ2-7	CASSVKGGGSYEQYF	TGTGCCAGCAGTGTAAAGGGAGGTGGGTCCTACGAGCAGTACTTC
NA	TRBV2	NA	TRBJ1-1	CASREDGGENTEAFF	TGTGCCAGCAGGGAGGACGGGGGAGAGAACACTGAAGCTTTCTTT
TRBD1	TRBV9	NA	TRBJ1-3	CASSSRDRGNTIYF	TGTGCCAGCAGCTCCCGGGACAGGGGAAACACCATATATTTT
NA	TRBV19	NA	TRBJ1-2	CASSPPTGIYGYTF	TGTGCCAGTAGTCCCCCGACGGGGATCTATGGCTACACCTTC
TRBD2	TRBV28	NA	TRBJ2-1	CASSLLAGVYNEQFF	TGTGCCAGCAGTTTACTGGCGGGAGTCTACAATGAGCAGTTCTTC
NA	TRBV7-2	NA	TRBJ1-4	CASSSYKYGEKLFF	TGTGCCAGCAGCTCCTACAAGTACGGGGAAAAACTGTTTTTT
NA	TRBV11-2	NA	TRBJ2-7	CASSPLMERSYEQYF	TGTGCCAGCAGCCCCCTCATGGAGCGATCCTACGAGCAGTACTTC
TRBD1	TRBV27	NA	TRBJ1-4	CASSFLGQGNEKLFF	TGTGCCAGCAGTTTCCTGGGACAGGGGAATGAAAAACTGTTTTTT
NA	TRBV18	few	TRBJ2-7	CASSLDRTYEQYF	TGTGCCAGCTCACTAGACAGAACCTACGAGCAGTACTTC
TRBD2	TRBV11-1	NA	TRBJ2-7	CASSLAQGLAVYEQYF	TGTGCCAGCAGCTTAGCGCAAGGACTAGCGGTCTACGAGCAGTACTTC
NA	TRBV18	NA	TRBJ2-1	CASSQRVEENEQFF	TGTGCCAGCTCACAACGGGTCGAGGAAAATGAGCAGTTCTTC
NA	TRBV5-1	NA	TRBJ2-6	CASSFSGSGANVLTF	TGCGCCAGCAGCTTTTCAGGGTCCGGGGCCAACGTCCTGACTTTC
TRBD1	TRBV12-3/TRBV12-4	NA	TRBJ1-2	CASNFAPGGGYTF	TGTGCCAGCAACTTTGCCCCAGGGGGCGGCTACACCTTC
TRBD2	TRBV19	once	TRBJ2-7	CASSIAGGPGEQYF	TGTGCCAGTAGTATAGCGGGAGGGCCGGGGGAGCAGTACTTC
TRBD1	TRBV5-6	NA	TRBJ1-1	CASSLPGQGIAAFF	TGTGCCAGCAGCCTTCCGGGACAGGGGATTGCGGCTTTCTTT